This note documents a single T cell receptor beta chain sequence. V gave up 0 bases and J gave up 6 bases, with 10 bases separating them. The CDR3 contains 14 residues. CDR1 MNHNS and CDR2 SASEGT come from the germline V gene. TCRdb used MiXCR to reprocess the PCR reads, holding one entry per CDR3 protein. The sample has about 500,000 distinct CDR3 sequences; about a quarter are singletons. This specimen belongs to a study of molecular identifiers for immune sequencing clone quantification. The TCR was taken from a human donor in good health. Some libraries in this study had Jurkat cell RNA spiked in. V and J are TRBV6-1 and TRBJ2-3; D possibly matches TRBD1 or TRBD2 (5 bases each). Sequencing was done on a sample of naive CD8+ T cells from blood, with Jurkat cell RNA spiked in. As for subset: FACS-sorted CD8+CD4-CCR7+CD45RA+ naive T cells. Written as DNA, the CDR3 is TGTGCCAGCAGTGAAGCGGGGGAGACGGATACGCAGTATTTT. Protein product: CASSEAGETDTQYF.